The sequence of this T cell receptor beta chain was determined in a study of T cell responses to AZD1222 COVID-19 vaccine. Study results and limitations: Repertoire sampling happened only post peak T cell response. Donor demographics were predominantly white British with a female majority; clonal diversity may be underestimated.

Profiling relied on immunoSEQ multiplex PCR, and the TCRdb table lists in-frame clones only, not all of them. The sample consists of roughly 55,000 clones, around nine tenths of them appearing once. CDR1 SNHLY and CDR2 FYNNEI come from the germline V gene. The CDR3 extends over 14 amino acids. Trimming took off 6 bases at V and 6 bases at J, with 12 bases between the two ends. Turning to this clone: The target antigen is unknown.

The sequence derives from an adult in good health. Sample: peripheral blood, taken on day 0 of AZD1222 vaccination. V is TRBV2 and J is TRBJ1-6; TRBD1 is a possible D gene (6 bases). CDR3 nucleotides: TGTGCCAGCAGGAACGACAGGAGTAATTCACCCCTCCACTTT. It codes for CASRNDRSNSPLHF. Variable domain in full (rest from reference TRBV2 and TRBJ1-6): EPEVTQTPSHQVTQMGQEVILRCVPISNHLYFYWYRQILGQKVEFLVSFYNNEISEKSEIFDDQFSVERPDGSNFTLKIRSTKLEDSAMYFCASRNDRSNSPLHFGNGTRLTVT.